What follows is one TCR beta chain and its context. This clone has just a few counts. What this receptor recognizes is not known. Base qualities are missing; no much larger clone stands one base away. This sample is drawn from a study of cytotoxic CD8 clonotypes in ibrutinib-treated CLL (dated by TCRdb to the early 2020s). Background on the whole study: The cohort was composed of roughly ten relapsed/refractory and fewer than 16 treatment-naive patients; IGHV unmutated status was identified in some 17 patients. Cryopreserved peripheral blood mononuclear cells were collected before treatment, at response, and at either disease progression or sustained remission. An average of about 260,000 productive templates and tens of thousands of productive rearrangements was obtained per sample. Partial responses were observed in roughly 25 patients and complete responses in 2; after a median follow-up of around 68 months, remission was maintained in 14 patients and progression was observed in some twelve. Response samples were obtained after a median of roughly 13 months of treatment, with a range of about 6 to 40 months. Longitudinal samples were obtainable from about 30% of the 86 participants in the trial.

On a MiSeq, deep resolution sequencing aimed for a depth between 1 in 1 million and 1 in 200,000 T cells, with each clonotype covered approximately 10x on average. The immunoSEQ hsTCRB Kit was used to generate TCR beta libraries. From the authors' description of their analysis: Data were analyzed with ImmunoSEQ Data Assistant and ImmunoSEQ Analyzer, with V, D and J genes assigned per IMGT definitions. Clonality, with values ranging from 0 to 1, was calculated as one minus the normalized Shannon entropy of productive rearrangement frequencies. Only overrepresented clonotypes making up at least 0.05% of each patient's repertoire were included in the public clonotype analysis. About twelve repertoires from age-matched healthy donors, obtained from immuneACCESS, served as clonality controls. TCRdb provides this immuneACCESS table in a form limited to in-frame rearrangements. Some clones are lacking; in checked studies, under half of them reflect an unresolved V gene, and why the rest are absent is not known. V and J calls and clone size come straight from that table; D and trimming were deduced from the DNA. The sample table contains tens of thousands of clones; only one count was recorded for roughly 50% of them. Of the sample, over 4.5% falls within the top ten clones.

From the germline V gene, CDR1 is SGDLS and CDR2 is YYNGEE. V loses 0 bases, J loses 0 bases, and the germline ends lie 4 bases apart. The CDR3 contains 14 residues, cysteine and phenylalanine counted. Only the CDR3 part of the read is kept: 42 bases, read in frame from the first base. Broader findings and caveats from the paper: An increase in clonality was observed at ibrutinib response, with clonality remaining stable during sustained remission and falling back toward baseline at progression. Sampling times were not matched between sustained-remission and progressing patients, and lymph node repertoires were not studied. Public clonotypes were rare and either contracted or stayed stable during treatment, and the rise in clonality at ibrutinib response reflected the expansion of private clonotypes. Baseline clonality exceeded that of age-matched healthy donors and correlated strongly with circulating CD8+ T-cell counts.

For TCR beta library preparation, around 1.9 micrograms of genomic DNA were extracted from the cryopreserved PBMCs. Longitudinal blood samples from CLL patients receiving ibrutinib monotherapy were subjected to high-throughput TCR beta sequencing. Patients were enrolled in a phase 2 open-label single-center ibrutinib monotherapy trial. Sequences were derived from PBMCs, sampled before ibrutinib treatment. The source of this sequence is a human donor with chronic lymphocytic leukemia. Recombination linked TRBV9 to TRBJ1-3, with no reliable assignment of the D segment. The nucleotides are TGTGCCAGCAGCGTAGTAGCCTCTGGAAACACCATATATTTT. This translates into CASSVVASGNTIYF.